The source of this TCR beta chain is a study of CD8+CD57+ T cells in acquired aplastic anemia. Study at large: Reads per healthy sample averaged about 10.8 million (CD4+) and 11 million to 14 million (CD8+).

Profiling that covered TCR beta VDJ and CDR3 relied on genomic DNA as its template. TCRdb re-derived calls from the reads in MiXCR, one entry per CDR3 protein. This repertoire shows more than 100,000 distinct CDR3 sequences, around two fifths found once; its top ten account for under 9%. Germline V lookup: CDR1 DFQATT, CDR2 SNEGSKA (reference sequence). V was pared by 5 bases and J by 0 bases, with 8 bases between. The CDR3 is made up of 12 amino acids. The clonotype originates from a human donor in good health, serving as a control. Sequenced: sorted CD4+, CD8+, or CD8+CD57+ T cells (not recorded which) from PBMCs. V gene TRBV20-1 combines with J gene TRBJ2-7; a possible D gene is TRBD2 (5 bases). The CDR3 spells CSALTSSYEQYF. The CDR3 DNA sequence: TGCAGTGCTCTTACTAGCTCCTACGAGCAGTACTTC.